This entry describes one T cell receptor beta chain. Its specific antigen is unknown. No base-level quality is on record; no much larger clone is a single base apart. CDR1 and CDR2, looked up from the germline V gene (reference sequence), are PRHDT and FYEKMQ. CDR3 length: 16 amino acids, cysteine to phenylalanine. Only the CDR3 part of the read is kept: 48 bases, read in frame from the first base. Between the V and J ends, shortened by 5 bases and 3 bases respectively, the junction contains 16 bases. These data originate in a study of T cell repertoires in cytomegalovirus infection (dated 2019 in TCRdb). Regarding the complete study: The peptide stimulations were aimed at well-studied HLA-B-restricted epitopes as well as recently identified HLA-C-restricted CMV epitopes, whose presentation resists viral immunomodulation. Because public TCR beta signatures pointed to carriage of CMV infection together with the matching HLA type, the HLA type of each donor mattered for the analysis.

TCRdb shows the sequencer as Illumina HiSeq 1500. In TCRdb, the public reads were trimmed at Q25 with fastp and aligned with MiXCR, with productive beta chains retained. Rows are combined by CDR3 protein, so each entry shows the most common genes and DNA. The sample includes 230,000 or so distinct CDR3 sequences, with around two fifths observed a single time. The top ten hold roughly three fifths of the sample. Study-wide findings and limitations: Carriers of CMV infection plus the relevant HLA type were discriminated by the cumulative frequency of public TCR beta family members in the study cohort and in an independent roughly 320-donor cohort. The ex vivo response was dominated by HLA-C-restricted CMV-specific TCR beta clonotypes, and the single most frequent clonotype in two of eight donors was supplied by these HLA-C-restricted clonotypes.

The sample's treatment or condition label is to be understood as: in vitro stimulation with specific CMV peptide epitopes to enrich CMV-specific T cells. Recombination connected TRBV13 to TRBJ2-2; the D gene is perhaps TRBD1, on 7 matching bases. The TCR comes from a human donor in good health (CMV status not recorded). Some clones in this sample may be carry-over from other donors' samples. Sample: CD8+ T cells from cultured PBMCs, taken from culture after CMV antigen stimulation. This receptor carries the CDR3 CASSMLTGDYTGELFF. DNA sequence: TGTGCCAGCAGCATGCTAACAGGGGACTACACCGGGGAGCTGTTTTTT.